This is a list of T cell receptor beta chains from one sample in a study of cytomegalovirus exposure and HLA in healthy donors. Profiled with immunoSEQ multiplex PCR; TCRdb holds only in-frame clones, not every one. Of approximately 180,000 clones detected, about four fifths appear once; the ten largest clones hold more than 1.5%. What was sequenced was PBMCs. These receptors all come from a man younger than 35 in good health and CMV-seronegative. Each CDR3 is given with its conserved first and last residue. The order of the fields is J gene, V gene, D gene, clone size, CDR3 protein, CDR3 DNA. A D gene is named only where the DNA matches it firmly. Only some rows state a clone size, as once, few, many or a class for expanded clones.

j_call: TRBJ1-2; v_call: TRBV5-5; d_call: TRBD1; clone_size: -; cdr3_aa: CASSVSGGAHYGYTF; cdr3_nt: TGTGCCAGCAGCGTCTCAGGGGGCGCTCATTATGGCTACACCTTC
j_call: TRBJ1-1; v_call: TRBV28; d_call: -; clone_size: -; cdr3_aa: CASSLAGGTEAFF; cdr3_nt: TGTGCCAGCAGTTTAGCCGGAGGCACTGAAGCTTTCTTT
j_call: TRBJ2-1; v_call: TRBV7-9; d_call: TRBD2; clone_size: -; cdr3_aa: CASSLPGLRYNEQFF; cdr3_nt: TGTGCCAGCTCACTTCCGGGACTACGCTACAATGAGCAGTTCTTC
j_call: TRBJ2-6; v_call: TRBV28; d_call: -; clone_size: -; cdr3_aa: CASARGVGVRNRVSGANVLTF; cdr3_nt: TGTGCCAGCGCCCGGGGGGTTGGGGTTCGAAACAGGGTATCTGGGGCCAACGTCCTGACTTTC
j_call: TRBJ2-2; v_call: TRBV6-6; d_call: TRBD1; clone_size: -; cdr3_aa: CASSGRQGAPTGELFF; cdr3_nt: TGTGCCAGCAGCGGAAGACAGGGGGCGCCCACCGGGGAGCTGTTTTTT
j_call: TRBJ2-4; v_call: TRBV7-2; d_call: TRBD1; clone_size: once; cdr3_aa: CASSLARDRGNIQYF; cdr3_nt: TGTGCCAGCAGCTTAGCGCGGGACAGGGGGAACATTCAGTACTTC
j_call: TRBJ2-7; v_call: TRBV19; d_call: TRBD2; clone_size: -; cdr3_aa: CASSMTSGNSVQYF; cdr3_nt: TGTGCCAGTAGTATGACTAGCGGGAACTCAGTGCAGTACTTC
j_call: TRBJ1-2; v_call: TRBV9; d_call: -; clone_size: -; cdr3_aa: CASSDRLGYTF; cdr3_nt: TGTGCCAGCAGCGACAGGCTGGGCTACACCTTC
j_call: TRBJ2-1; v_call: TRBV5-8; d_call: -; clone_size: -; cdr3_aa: CASSLYRDGANEQFF; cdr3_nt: TGTGCCAGCAGCCTCTACAGGGACGGTGCCAATGAGCAGTTCTTC
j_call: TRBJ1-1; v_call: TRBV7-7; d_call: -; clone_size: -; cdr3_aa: CASSFNVQTEAFF; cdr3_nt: TGTGCTAGCAGCTTCAACGTTCAGACTGAAGCTTTCTTT
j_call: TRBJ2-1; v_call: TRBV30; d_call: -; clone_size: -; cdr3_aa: CAWSVARVTNEQFF; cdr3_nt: TGTGCCTGGAGTGTCGCCAGGGTTACTAATGAGCAGTTCTTC
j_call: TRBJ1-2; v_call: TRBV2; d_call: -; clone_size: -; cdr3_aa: CASSERGYGYTF; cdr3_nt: TGTGCCAGCAGTGAAAGGGGCTATGGCTACACCTTC
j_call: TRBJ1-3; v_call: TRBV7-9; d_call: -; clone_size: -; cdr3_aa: CASSSDGQSGNTIYF; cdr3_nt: TGTGCCAGCAGCTCTGACGGACAGTCTGGAAACACCATATATTTT
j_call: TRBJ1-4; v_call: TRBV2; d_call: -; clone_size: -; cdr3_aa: CASSEGAQANEKLFF; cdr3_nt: TGTGCCAGCAGTGAAGGAGCCCAGGCTAATGAAAAACTGTTTTTT
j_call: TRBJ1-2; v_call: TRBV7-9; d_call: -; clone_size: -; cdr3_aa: CASSQGTPNYGYTF; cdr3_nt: TGTGCCAGCAGCCAGGGGACGCCCAACTATGGCTACACCTTC
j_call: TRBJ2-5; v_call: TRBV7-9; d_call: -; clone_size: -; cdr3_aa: CSSSLEAPLRRGDQETQYF; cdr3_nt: TGTTCCAGCAGCTTAGAAGCCCCCCTTAGGCGGGGAGACCAAGAGACCCAGTACTTC
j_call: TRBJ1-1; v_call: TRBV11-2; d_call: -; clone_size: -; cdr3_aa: CASIPEPRGTEAFF; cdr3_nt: TGTGCCAGCATCCCCGAACCCCGCGGCACTGAAGCTTTCTTT
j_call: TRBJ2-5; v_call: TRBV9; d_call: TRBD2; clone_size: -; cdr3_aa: CASSVGVTGGRETQYF; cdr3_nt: TGTGCCAGCAGCGTAGGCGTTACGGGAGGTCGAGAGACCCAGTACTTC
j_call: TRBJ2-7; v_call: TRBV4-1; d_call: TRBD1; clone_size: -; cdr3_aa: CASSQQTGTVSYEQYF; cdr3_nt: TGCGCCAGCAGCCAACAAACGGGGACAGTATCCTACGAGCAGTACTTC
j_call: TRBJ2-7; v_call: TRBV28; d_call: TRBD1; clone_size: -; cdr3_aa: CASSFRGRFEQYF; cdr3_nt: TGTGCCAGCAGTTTCAGGGGGCGCTTCGAGCAGTACTTC
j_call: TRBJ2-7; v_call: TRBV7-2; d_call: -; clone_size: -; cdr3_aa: CASSLESVRSYEQYF; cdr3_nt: TGTGCCAGCAGCTTAGAATCGGTTCGGTCCTACGAGCAGTACTTC
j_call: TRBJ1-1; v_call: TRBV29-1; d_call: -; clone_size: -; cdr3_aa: CSVVSNEAFF; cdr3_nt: TGCAGCGTTGTTAGCAACGAAGCTTTCTTT
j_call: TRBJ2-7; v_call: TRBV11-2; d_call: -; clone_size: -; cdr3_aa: CASSLGWGQSYEQYF; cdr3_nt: TGTGCCAGCAGCTTAGGTTGGGGGCAGTCCTACGAGCAGTACTTC
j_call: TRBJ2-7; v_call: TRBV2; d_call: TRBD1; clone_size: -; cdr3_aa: CASSERGTGPYEQYF; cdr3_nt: TGTGCCAGCAGTGAGAGGGGGACAGGGCCCTACGAGCAGTACTTC
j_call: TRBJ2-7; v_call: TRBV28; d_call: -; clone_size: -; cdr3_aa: CASTIMYRAYEQYF; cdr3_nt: TGTGCCAGCACCATAATGTACAGGGCCTACGAGCAGTACTTC
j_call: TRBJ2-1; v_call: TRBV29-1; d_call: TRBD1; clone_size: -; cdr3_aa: CSVMTGIYNEQFF; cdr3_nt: TGCAGCGTGATGACAGGGATTTACAATGAGCAGTTCTTC
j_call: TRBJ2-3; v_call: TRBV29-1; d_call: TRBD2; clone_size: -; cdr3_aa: CSVEDLGLAGGPSTDTQYF; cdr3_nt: TGCAGCGTTGAAGATCTGGGACTAGCGGGGGGGCCTAGCACAGATACGCAGTATTTT
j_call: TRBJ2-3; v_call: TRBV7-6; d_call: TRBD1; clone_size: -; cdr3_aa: CASSTSQGNPIHTQYF; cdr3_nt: TGTGCCAGCAGCACCTCACAGGGGAACCCCATTCATACGCAGTATTTT
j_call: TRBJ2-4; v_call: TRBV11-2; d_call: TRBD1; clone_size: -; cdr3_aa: CASSSPGTGVPLQYF; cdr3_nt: TGTGCCAGCAGCTCACCCGGGACAGGGGTCCCCCTTCAGTACTTC
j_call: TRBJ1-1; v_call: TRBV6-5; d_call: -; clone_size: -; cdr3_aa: CASSLGTTYTEAFF; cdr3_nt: TGTGCCAGCAGTCTCGGGACAACATACACTGAAGCTTTCTTT
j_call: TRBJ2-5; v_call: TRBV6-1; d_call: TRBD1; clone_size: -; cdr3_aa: CASSQGVGQETQYF; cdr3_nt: TGTGCCAGTTCACAGGGGGTGGGCCAAGAGACCCAGTACTTC
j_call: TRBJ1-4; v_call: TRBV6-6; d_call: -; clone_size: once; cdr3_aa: CASSSGNEKLFF; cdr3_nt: TGTGCCAGCAGTTCGGGGAATGAAAAACTGTTTTTT
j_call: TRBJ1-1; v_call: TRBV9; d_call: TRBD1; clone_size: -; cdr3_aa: CASSGQGGSTEAFF; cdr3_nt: TGTGCCAGCAGCGGACAGGGGGGAAGCACTGAAGCTTTCTTT
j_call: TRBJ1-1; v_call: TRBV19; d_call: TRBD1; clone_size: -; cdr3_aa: CASFDRGRGAVEAFF; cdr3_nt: TGTGCCAGTTTCGACAGGGGGCGCGGGGCGGTTGAAGCTTTCTTT
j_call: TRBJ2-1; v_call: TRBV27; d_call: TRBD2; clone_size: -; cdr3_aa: CASSKSHGLAWTYNEQFF; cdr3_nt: TGTGCCAGCAGTAAAAGCCACGGACTAGCGTGGACCTACAATGAGCAGTTCTTC
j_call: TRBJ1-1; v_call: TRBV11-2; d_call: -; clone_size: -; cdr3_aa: CASSLGVNTEAFF; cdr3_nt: TGTGCCAGCAGCTTAGGAGTGAACACTGAAGCTTTCTTT
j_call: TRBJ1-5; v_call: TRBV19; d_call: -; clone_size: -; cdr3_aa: CASTTAFYSNQPQHF; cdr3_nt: TGTGCCAGTACGACAGCGTTCTATAGCAATCAGCCCCAGCATTTT
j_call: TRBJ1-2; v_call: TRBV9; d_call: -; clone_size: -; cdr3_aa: CASSLRTESNYGYTF; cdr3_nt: TGTGCCAGCAGCCTCAGGACAGAGTCTAACTATGGCTACACCTTC
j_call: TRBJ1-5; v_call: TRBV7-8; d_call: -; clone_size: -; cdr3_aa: CASSSGVNSNQPQHF; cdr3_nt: TGTGCCAGCAGCTCGGGGGTAAATAGCAATCAGCCCCAGCATTTT
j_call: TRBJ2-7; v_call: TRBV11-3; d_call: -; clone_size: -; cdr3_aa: CASLLSGDDEQYF; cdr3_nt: TGTGCCAGCCTCCTATCGGGGGATGACGAGCAGTACTTC
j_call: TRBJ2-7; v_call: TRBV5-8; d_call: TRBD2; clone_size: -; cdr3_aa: CASSKVLAGLAGNEQYF; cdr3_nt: TGTGCCAGCAGCAAGGTCCTGGCCGGACTAGCGGGTAACGAGCAGTACTTC
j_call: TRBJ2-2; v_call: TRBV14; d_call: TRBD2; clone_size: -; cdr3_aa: CASSPEVGLAEYTGELFF; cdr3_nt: TGTGCCAGCAGCCCCGAGGTGGGACTAGCGGAATACACCGGGGAGCTGTTTTTT
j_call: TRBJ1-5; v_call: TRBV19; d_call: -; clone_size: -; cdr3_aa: CASRIGSQPQHF; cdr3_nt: TGTGCCAGTAGGATAGGGAGCCAGCCCCAGCATTTT
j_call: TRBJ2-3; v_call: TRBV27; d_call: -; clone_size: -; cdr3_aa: CASSYGGSTDTQYF; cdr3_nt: TGTGCCAGCAGTTACGGCGGGAGCACAGATACGCAGTATTTT
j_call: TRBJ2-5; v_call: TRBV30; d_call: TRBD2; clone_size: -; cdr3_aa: CAWSRLAGSEETQYF; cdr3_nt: TGTGCCTGGAGTCGCCTAGCGGGATCGGAAGAGACCCAGTACTTC
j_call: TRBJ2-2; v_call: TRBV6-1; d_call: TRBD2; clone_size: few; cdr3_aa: CASYYSGSVAGELFF; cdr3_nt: TGTGCCAGCTATTATAGCGGGAGCGTCGCCGGGGAGCTGTTTTTT
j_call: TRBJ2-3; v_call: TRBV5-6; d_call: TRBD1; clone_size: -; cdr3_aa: CASSFGTGRADTQYF; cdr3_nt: TGTGCCAGCAGCTTTGGGACAGGGCGGGCAGATACGCAGTATTTT
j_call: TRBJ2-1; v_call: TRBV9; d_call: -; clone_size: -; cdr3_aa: CASSAQPTSSEQFF; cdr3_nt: TGTGCCAGCAGCGCGCAACCCACTAGTTCCGAGCAGTTCTTC